This T cell receptor beta chain was recorded in a study of T cell responses to AZD1222 COVID-19 vaccine. Sequencing used immunoSEQ multiplex PCR; TCRdb keeps in-frame clones, though not all of them. Of some 120,000 clones in the sample, approximately 80% were seen once. CDR1 is SEHNR and CDR2 is FQNEAQ in the germline V gene (reference sequence). The CDR3 loop spans 16 amino acids. The germline V and J ends were trimmed by 0 bases and 7 bases, with 13 bases remaining between them. This clone was seen more than once but under ten times. Its antigen is not known. Study observations and caveats: It should be noted that donors were predominantly white British and more often female, and clonal diversity was possibly underestimated.

The source of this sequence is an adult who received the AZD1222 COVID-19 vaccine. This sample comprised peripheral blood, obtained 28 days after the second AZD1222 dose. V and J are TRBV7-9 and TRBJ1-6; TRBD1 is a possible D gene (5 bases). The CDR3 nucleotides are TGTGCCAGCAGCTTAGCTTCCAGCTACAGGAATTCACCCCTCCACTTT. Encoded protein: CASSLASSYRNSPLHF.